This T cell receptor beta chain was captured in a study of T cell repertoires in cytomegalovirus infection. V dropped 4 bases and J dropped 1; count of bases not matched to a gene: 2. The germline V gene has CDR1 SGHTA and CDR2 FQGNSA. The CDR3 length is 15 residues. TCRdb itself ran the reads through MiXCR, one entry per CDR3 protein. Here the sample spans some 300,000 distinct CDR3 sequences, roughly an eighth being singletons. The table lists this clonotype with many counts. The sample consisted of PBMCs. This clonotype was obtained from a human donor in good health (CMV status not recorded). Some clones in this sample may be carry-over from other donors' samples. V gene TRBV7-2 combines with J gene TRBJ2-1, with 9 bases aligning to TRBD2. The CDR3 reads CASSWSGRSYNEQFF. In nucleotides, the CDR3 is TGTGCCAGCAGCTGGAGCGGGAGGTCCTACAATGAGCAGTTCTTC.